Below, one T cell receptor (beta chain) is given with its context. Antigen specificity is unknown. These data originate in a study of cytomegalovirus exposure and HLA in healthy donors. The study, taken as a whole, reports: A cluster of highly shared sequence variants was likely a sequencing artifact.

The PCR used 60 Vbeta and 13 Jbeta primers. Sequencing used immunoSEQ multiplex PCR; TCRdb keeps in-frame clones, though not all of them. The sample lists 200,000 or so clones; 70% to 85% were seen once. Sequenced sample: PBMCs. The sequence was obtained from a boy aged 2 to 10 in good health and CMV-seronegative.

The CDR3 loop reads CASTNDTPYEQYF. CDR3 in DNA: TGCGCCAGCACGAATGACACCCCCTACGAGCAGTACTTC. V is TRBV4-3 and J is TRBJ2-7; no clear D. CDR1 and CDR2 (germline): LGHNA, YSLEER. V lost 7 bases and J 2 bases, leaving 12 bases between the germline ends. The CDR3 contains 13 residues.